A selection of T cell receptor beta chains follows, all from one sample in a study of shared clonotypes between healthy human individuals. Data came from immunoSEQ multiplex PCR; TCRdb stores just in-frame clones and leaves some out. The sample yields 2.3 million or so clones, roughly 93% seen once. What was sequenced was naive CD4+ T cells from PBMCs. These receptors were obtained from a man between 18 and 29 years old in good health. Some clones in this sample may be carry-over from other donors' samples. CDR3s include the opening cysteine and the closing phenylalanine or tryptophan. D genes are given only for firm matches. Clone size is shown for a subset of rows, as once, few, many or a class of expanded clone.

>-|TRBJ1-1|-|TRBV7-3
TGTGCCAGCAGCTCAGGACAGCCAGGGGACACTGAAGCTTTCTTT
CASSSGQPGDTEAFF
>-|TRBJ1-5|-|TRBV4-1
TGCGCCAGCAGCCAAGGGGCAGGACCCTATCAGCCCCAGCATTTT
CASSQGAGPYQPQHF
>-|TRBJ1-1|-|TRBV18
TGTGCCAGCTCACCATCGCGGGACATGAACACTGAAGCTTTCTTT
CASSPSRDMNTEAFF
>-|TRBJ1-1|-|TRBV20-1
TGCAGTGCTAGAGGCACTGAAGCTTTCTTT
CSARGTEAFF
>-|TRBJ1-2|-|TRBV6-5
TGTGCCAGCAGTTACTCAGTGTTTAGGGGCTACACCTTC
CASSYSVFRGYTF
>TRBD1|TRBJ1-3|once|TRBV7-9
TGTGCCAGCAGCTTAGCGGGACAGGGGGGAAACACCATATATTTT
CASSLAGQGGNTIYF
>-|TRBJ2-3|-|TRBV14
TGTGCCAGCAGCCAGCAGGGTAGCACAGATACGCAGTATTTT
CASSQQGSTDTQYF
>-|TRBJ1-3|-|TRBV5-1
TGCGCCAGCAGCTTGGAGGGGAACACCATATATTTT
CASSLEGNTIYF
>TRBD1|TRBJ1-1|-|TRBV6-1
TGTGCCAGCAGGCGACAGGGTGAAGCTTTCTTT
CASRRQGEAFF
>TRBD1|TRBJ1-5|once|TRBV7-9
TGTGCCAGCAGCCCACAGGGGATTCCGAATCAGCCCCAGCATTTT
CASSPQGIPNQPQHF
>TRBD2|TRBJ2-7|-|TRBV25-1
TGTGCCAGCAGTTCCACCCCGGGAGGGCCCCCACAGTACTTC
CASSSTPGGPPQYF
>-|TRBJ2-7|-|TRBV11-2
TGTGCCAGCAGCTCCAGTACCTACGAGCAGTACTTC
CASSSSTYEQYF
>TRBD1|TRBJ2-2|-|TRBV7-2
TGTGCCAGCAGCTCCATCCGGGACAGGGACACCGGGGAGCTGTTTTTT
CASSSIRDRDTGELFF
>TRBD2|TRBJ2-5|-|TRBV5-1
TGCGCCAGCGCGACTAGCGGCCGGGAGACCCAGTACTTC
CASATSGRETQYF